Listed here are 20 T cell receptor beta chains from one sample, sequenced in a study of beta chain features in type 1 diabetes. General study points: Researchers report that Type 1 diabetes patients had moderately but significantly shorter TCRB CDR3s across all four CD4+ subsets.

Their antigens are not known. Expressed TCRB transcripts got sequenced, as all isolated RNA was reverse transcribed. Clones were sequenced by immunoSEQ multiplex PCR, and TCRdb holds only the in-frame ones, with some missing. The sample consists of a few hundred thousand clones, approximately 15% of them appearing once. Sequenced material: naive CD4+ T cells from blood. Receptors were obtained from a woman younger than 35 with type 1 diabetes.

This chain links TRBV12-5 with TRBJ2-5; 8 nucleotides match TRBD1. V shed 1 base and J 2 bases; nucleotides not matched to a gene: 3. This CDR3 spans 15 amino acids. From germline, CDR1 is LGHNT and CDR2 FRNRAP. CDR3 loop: CASGLGQGRQETQYF. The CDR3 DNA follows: TGTGCTAGTGGTTTGGGACAGGGGCGGCAAGAGACCCAGTACTTC.

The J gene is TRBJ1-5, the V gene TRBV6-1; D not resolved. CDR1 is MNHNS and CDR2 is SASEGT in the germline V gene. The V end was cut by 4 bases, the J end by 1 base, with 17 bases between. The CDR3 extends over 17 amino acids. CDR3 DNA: TGTGCCAGCAGTGCCGCGACCCGAGGGCTAAGCAATCAGCCCCAGCATTTT. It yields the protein CASSAATRGLSNQPQHF.

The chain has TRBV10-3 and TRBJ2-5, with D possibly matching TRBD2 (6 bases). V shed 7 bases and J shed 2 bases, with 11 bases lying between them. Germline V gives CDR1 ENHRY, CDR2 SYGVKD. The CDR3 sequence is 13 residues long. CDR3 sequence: CAITRDLQETQYF. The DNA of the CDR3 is TGTGCCATCACCCGGGACTTACAAGAGACCCAGTACTTC.

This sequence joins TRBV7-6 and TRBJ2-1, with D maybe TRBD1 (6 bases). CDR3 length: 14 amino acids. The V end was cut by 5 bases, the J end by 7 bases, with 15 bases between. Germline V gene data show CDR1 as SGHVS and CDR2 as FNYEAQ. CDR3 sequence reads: CASSPRRGTNEQFF. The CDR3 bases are TGTGCCAGCAGCCCCCGCAGGGGCACGAATGAGCAGTTCTTC.

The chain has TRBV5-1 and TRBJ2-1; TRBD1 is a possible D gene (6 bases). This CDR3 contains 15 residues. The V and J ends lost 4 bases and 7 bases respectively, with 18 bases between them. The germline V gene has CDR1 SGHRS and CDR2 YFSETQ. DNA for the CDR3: TGCGCCAGCAGCCCTTCCCCGGACAGCGAGAATGAGCAGTTCTTC. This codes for CASSPSPDSENEQFF.

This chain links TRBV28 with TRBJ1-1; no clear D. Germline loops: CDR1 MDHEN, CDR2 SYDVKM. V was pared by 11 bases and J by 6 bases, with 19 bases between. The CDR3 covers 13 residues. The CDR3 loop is CAATVGFNAEAFF. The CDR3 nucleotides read TGTGCCGCTACCGTCGGGTTTAACGCTGAAGCTTTCTTT.

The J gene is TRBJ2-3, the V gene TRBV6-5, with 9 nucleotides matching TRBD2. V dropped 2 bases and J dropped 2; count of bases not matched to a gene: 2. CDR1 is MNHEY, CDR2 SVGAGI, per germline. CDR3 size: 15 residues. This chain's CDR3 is CASSYGGLATDTQYF. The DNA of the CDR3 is TGTGCCAGCAGTTACGGGGGACTAGCCACAGATACGCAGTATTTT.

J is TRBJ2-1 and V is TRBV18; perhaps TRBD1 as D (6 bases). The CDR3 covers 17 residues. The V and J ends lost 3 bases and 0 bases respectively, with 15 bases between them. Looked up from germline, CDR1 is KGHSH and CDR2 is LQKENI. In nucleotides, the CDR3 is TGTGCCAGCTCACCCCAGGGTGGGGACACCTCCTACAATGAGCAGTTCTTC. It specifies CASSPQGGDTSYNEQFF.

The CDR3 reads CAIGGTSGQETQYF. The CDR3 DNA reads as TGTGCCATCGGAGGAACTAGCGGGCAAGAGACCCAGTACTTC. This chain joins TRBV10-3 and TRBJ2-5; TRBD2 matches at 9 bases. CDR1 and CDR2 from the germline V gene are ENHRY and SYGVKD. There are 14 residues in the CDR3. V shed 8 bases, J shed 2 bases, and the junction held 6 bases outside the gene matches.

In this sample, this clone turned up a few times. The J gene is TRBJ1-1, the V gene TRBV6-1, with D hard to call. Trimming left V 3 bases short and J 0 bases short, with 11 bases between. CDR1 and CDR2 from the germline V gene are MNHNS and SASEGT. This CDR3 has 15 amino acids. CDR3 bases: TGTGCCAGCAGTGACTACGGAACTATGAACACTGAAGCTTTCTTT. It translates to CASSDYGTMNTEAFF.

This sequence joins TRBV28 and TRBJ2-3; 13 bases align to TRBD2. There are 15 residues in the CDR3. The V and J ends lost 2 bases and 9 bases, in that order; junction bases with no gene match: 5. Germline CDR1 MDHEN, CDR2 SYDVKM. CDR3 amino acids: CASSLGGLAGETQYF. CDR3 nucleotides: TGTGCCAGCAGTTTAGGAGGACTAGCGGGAGAAACGCAGTATTTT.

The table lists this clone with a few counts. The CDR3 here is CATSGWTGADTQYF. The CDR3, as DNA: TGTGCCACCAGCGGATGGACAGGGGCAGATACGCAGTATTTT. The chain has TRBV15 and TRBJ2-3; 9 bases are shared with TRBD1. This CDR3 has 14 amino acids. In germline, CDR1 is LNHNV, CDR2 YYDKDF (reference sequence). J was trimmed by 4 bases and V by 5 bases; bases with no gene match: 4.

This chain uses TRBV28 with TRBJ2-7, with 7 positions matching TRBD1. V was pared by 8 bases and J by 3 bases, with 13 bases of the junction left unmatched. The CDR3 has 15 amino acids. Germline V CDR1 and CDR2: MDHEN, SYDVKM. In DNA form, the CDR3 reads TGTGCCAGCTCCCAACCGACAGGGTCCGGCTACGAGCAGTACTTC. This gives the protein CASSQPTGSGYEQYF.

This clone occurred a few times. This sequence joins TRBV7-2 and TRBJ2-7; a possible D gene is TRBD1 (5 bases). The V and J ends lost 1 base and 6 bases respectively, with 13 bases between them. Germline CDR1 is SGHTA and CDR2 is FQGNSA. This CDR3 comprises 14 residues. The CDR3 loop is CASSLGRGSGEQYF. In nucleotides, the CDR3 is TGTGCCAGCAGCTTAGGAAGGGGATCGGGCGAGCAGTACTTC.

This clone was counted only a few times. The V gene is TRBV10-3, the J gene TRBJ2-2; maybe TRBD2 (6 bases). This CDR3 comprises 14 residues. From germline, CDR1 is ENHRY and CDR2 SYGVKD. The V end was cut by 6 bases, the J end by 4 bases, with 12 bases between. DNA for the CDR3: TGTGCCATCAGGAACTCCGGGGGCACCGGGGAGCTGTTTTTT. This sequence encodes CAIRNSGGTGELFF.

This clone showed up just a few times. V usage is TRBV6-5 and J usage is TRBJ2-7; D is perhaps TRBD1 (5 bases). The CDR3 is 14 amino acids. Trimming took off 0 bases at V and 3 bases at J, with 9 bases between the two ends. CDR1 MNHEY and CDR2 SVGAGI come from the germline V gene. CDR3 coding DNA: TGTGCCAGCAGTTACTCAAGGCAGGGCTACGAGCAGTACGTC. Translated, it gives CASSYSRQGYEQYV.

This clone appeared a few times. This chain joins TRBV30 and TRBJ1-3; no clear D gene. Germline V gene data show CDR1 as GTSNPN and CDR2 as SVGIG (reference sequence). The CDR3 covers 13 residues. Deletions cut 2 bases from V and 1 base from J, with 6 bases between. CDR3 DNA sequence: TGTGCCTGGAGTTCGGTGTCTGGAAACACCATATATTTT. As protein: CAWSSVSGNTIYF.

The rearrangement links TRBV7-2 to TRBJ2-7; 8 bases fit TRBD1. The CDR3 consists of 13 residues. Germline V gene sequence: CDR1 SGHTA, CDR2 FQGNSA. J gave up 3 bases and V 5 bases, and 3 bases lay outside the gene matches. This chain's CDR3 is CASSGTGGYEQYF. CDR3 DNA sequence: TGTGCCAGCAGCGGAACAGGGGGCTACGAGCAGTACTTC.

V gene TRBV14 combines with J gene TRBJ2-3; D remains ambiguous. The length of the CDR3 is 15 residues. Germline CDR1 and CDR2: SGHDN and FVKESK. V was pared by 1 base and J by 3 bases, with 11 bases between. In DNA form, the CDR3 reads TGTGCCAGCAGCCAAGGACTTACCTATACAGATACGCAGTATTTT. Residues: CASSQGLTYTDTQYF.

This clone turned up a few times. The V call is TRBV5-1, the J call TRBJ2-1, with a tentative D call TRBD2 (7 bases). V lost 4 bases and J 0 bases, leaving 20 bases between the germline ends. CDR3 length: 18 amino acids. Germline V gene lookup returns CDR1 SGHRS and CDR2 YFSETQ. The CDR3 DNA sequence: TGCGCCAGCAGCCCGGGCTCCGGCGGGGGCACCTCCTACAATGAGCAGTTCTTC. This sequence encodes CASSPGSGGGTSYNEQFF.